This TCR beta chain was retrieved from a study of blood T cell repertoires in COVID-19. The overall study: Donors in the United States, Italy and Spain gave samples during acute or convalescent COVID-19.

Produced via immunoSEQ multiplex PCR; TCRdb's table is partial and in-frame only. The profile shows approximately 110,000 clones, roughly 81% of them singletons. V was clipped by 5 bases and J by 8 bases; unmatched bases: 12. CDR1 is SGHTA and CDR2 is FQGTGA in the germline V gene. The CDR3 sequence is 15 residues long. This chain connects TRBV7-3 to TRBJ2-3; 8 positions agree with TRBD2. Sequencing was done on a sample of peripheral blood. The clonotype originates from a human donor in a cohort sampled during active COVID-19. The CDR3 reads CASSTITGGPVTQYF. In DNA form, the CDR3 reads TGTGCCAGCAGCACAATAACGGGAGGGCCGGTTACGCAGTATTTT.